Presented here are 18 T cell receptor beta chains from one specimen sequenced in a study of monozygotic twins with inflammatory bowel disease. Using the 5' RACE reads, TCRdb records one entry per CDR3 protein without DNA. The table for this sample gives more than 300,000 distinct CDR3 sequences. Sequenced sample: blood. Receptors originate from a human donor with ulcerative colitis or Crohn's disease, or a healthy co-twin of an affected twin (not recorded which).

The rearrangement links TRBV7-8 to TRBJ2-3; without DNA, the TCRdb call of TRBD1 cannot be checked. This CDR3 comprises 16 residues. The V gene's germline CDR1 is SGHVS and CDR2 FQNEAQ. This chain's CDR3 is CASTEGWSGFPDTQYF.

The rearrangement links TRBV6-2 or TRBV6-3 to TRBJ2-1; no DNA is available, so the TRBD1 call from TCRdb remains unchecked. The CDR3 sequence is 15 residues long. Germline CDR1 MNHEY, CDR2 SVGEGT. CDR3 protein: CASSFQPRGFHEQFF.

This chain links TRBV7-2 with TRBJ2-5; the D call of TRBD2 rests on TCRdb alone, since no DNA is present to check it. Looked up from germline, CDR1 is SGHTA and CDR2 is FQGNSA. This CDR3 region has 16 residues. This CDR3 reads CASSLDVRRGRETQYF.

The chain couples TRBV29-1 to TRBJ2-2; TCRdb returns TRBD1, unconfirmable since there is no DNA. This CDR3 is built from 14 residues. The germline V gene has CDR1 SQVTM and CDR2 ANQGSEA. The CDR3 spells CSALDRENTGELFF.

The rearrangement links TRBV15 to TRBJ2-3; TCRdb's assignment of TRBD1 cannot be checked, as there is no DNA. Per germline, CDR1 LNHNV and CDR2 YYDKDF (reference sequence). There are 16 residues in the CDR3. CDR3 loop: CATSRDGGIATDTQYF.

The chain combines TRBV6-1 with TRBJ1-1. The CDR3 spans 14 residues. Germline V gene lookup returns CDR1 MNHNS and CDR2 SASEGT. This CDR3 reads CASSPRASNTEAFF.

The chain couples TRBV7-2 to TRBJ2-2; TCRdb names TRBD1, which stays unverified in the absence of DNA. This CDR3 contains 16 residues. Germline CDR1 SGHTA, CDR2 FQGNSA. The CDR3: CASSPPGGVITGELFF.

The CDR3 protein is CASSSDGHFYEQYF. The chain uses TRBV5-4 and TRBJ2-7. The germline gives CDR1 SGHNT, CDR2 YYREEE (reference sequence). The CDR3 sequence is 14 residues long.

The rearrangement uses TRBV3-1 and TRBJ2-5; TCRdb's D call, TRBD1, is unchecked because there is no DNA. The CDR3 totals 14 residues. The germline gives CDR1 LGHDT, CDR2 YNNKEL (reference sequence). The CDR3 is CASSARGLEETQYF.

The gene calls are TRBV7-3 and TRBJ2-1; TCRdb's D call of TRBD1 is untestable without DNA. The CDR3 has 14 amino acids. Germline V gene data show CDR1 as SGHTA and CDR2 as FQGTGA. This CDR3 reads CASSRDRGQNEQFF.

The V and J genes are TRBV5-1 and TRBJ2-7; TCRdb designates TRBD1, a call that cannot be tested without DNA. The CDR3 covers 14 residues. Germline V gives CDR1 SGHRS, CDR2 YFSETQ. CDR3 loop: CASSGGTGGNEQYF.

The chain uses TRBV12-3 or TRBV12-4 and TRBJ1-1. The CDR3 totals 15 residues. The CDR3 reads CASSFKGPWDTEAFF.

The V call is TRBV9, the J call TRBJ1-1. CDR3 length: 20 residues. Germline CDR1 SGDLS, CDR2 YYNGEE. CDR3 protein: CASSPRTRSWRVGDDTEAFF. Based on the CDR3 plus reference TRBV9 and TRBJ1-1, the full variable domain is DSGVTQTPKHLITATGQRVTLRCSPRSGDLSVYWYQQSLDQGLQFLIQYYNGEERAKGNILERFSAQQFPDLHSELNLSSLELGDSALYFCASSPRTRSWRVGDDTEAFFGQGTRLTVV.

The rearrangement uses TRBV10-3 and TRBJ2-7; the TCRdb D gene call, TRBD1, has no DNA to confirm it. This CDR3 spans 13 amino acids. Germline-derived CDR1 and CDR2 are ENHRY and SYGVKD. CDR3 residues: CAISVWGGYEQYF.

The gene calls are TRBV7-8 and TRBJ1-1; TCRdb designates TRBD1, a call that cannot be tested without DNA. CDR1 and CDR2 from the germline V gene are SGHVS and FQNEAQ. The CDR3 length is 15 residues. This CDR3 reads CASRLGGQLGAEAFF.

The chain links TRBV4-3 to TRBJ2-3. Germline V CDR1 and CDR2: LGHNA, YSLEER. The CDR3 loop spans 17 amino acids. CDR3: CASSQDNTGVFTDTQYF.

The chain's CDR3 is CSARSPGFTTGELFF. This sequence joins TRBV20-1 and TRBJ2-2. The V gene's germline CDR1 is DFQATT and CDR2 SNEGSKA (reference sequence). This CDR3 comprises 15 residues.

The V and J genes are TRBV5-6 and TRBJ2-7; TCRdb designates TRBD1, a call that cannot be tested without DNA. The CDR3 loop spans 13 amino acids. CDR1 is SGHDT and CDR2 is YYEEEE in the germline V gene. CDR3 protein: CASSPGPDHEQYF. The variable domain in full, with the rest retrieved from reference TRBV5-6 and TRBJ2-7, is DAGVTQSPTHLIKTRGQQVTLRCSPKSGHDTVSWYQQALGQGPQFIFQYYEEEERQRGNFPDRFSGHQFPNYSSELNVNALLLGDSALYLCASSPGPDHEQYFGPGTRLTVT.